A selection of T cell receptor beta chains follows, all from one sample in a study of cytomegalovirus exposure and HLA in healthy donors. Profiling relied on immunoSEQ multiplex PCR, and the TCRdb table lists in-frame clones only, not all of them. The sample has more than 85,000 clones; roughly 80% are singletons. The sequenced sample consisted of PBMCs. The receptors were sampled from a woman aged 45 to 65 in good health and CMV-seropositive. The CDR3 runs from the conserved cysteine through the conserved F or W. D genes are given only for firm matches. Part of the rows lack a size; the others show once, few, many or a class for expanded clones.

once	-	TRBJ2-3	TRBV7-9	TGTGCCAGCAGCCAGCTCGGGGGAGGCACAGATACGCAGTATTTT	CASSQLGGGTDTQYF
-	TRBD1	TRBJ2-5	TRBV7-3	TGTGCCAGCAGCTTGAGGGGGCGCGACCAAGAGACCCAGTACTTC	CASSLRGRDQETQYF
-	-	TRBJ2-7	TRBV25-1	TGTGCCAGCAGTGAATGGACAGACTACGAGCAGTACTTC	CASSEWTDYEQYF
-	TRBD1	TRBJ1-1	TRBV5-1	TGCGCCAGCAGCTCGCGACAGGGGAACACTGAAGCTTTCTTT	CASSSRQGNTEAFF
-	TRBD1	TRBJ1-2	TRBV7-9	TGTTCCAGCAGCACCGTGCCCGGGACAGGGGGAAGCTATGGCTACACCTTC	CSSSTVPGTGGSYGYTF
-	-	TRBJ2-7	TRBV9	TGTGCCAGCAGCGTAGGTGAGGTCAGATCCTACGAGCAGTACTTC	CASSVGEVRSYEQYF
few	-	TRBJ2-2	TRBV25-1	TGTGCCAGCAGTGACTTCACAGGGAGGGGCACCGGGGAGCTGTTTTTT	CASSDFTGRGTGELFF
-	TRBD1	TRBJ1-5	TRBV19	TGTGCCAGTAGTTCACAGGGGACTGATAGCAATCAGCCCCAGCATTTT	CASSSQGTDSNQPQHF
-	TRBD1	TRBJ1-2	TRBV29-1	TGCAGCGGCAAACCCTTACAGGGGGCTGGCGACTATGGCTACACCTTC	CSGKPLQGAGDYGYTF
-	-	TRBJ2-4	TRBV6-1	TGTGCCAGCAGTAGCCCCCGGGGGGCCAAAAACATTCAGTACTTC	CASSSPRGAKNIQYF
-	-	TRBJ2-7	TRBV11-2	TGTGCCAGCAGCTTACCGGGGGCCTACGAGCAGTACTTC	CASSLPGAYEQYF
-	TRBD2	TRBJ2-2	TRBV7-3	TGTGCCAGCAGGCCGGGACTAGCGGGAGCCGGGGAGCTGTTTTTT	CASRPGLAGAGELFF
few	TRBD1	TRBJ1-2	TRBV2	TGTGCCAGCAGGAACAGGGGACCGAACTATGGCTACACCTTC	CASRNRGPNYGYTF
-	TRBD1	TRBJ2-7	TRBV6-5	TGTGCCAGCAGTTACGGGGGACAGGGATCCTACGAGCAGTACTTC	CASSYGGQGSYEQYF
-	-	TRBJ2-7	TRBV9	TGTGCCAGCAGCGTAGACCCAACAGGGTCCTACGAGCAGTACTTC	CASSVDPTGSYEQYF
-	TRBD1	TRBJ1-2	TRBV2	TGTGCCAGCAGTGATTGGGGACAGGGAAGGGGGGGCTACACCTTC	CASSDWGQGRGGYTF
-	-	TRBJ1-2	TRBV29-1	TGCAGCGTTTCCGAACTCAGGGGAGTGGACTATGGCTACACCTTC	CSVSELRGVDYGYTF
-	TRBD2	TRBJ2-2	TRBV4-2	TGTGCCAGCAGCCAAGGACTAGCGGGGGAGACCGGGGAGCTGTTTTTT	CASSQGLAGETGELFF
once	-	TRBJ2-2	TRBV5-1	TGCGCCAGCCACCAGACCGGGGAGCTGTTTTTT	CASHQTGELFF
-	-	TRBJ1-2	TRBV6-5	TGTGCCAGCAGTGAACGCGGAGGCTACTATGGCTACACCTTC	CASSERGGYYGYTF
-	TRBD2	TRBJ2-5	TRBV6-5	TGTGCCAGCCAGCGGGGAGGGTCCCAAGAGACCCAGTACTTC	CASQRGGSQETQYF
-	-	TRBJ1-2	TRBV19	TGTGCCAGTAGCGGGGAGGGCTACACCTTC	CASSGEGYTF
-	-	TRBJ2-1	TRBV5-1	TGCGCCAGCAGCGGGGAGCCGGCCTACAATGAGCAGTTCTTC	CASSGEPAYNEQFF
-	-	TRBJ2-7	TRBV5-6	TGTGCCAGCAGCTCGACAGGAGGCGAGCAGTACTTC	CASSSTGGEQYF
-	TRBD1	TRBJ1-3	TRBV5-1	TGCGCCAGCAGCTGGGGACAGGGGAGCTCTGGAAACACCATATATTTT	CASSWGQGSSGNTIYF
-	-	TRBJ1-2	TRBV5-1	TGCGCCAGCAGCCCCCAAGAGAATGGCTACACCTTC	CASSPQENGYTF
-	-	TRBJ2-3	TRBV5-1	TGCGCCAGCAGCTTTCCCGGGGATACGCAGTATTTT	CASSFPGDTQYF
few	TRBD1	TRBJ2-5	TRBV7-6	TGTGCCAGCAGCGCACACCGGGACAGACAAGAGACCCAGTACTTC	CASSAHRDRQETQYF
-	-	TRBJ1-5	TRBV6-5	TGTGCCAGCAGCGGGTATAGCAATCAGCCCCAGCATTTT	CASSGYSNQPQHF
-	TRBD2	TRBJ2-5	TRBV2	TGTGCCAGCAGGAGACTAGCGGGAGGGGGGGAGACCCAGTACTTC	CASRRLAGGGETQYF
-	-	TRBJ2-2	TRBV11-3	TGTGCCAGCAGCCGGGTCTACACCGGGGAGCTGTTTTTT	CASSRVYTGELFF
-	-	TRBJ2-5	TRBV7-8	TGTGCCAGCAGCTCAGGGGTGGAGACCCAGTACTTC	CASSSGVETQYF
once	TRBD2	TRBJ2-7	TRBV5-4	TGTGCCAGCAGCTTGGGACTAGCGGAGACCTACGAGCAGTACTTC	CASSLGLAETYEQYF
few	-	TRBJ2-1	TRBV5-1	TGCGTCAGCAGCGCTACAGGGTCTATCAATGAGCAGTTCTTC	CVSSATGSINEQFF
few	TRBD1	TRBJ1-1	TRBV6-6	TGTGCCAGCAGTACACAGGGGGCCTGGACTGAAGCTTTCTTT	CASSTQGAWTEAFF
-	-	TRBJ2-7	TRBV5-1	TGCGCCAGCAGCTTGGCGGCAGGGTGGTACGAGCAGTACTTC	CASSLAAGWYEQYF
-	-	TRBJ1-1	TRBV19	TGTGCCAGTAGTATGGCAGGGCTTGGCACTGAAGCTTTCTTT	CASSMAGLGTEAFF
-	TRBD2	TRBJ2-7	TRBV7-9	TGTGCCAGCTTGCCGACGGCGGGAGGTTCCTACGAGCAGTACTTC	CASLPTAGGSYEQYF
few	-	TRBJ2-2	TRBV2	TGTGCCAGCAGTGTGACTACGACCGGGGAGCTGTTTTTT	CASSVTTTGELFF
few	-	TRBJ1-2	TRBV27	TGTGCCAGCAGTTTATTGCAGGACAACCTCTATGGCTACACCTTC	CASSLLQDNLYGYTF
-	-	TRBJ2-1	TRBV19	TGTGCCAGTAGCCTCTTTATGGGGGCCGACAATGAGCAGTTCTTC	CASSLFMGADNEQFF
-	-	TRBJ1-3	TRBV7-9	TGTTCCAGCAGCTTAGAGGGACGGAGGGATTTT	CSSSLEGRRDF
-	TRBD1	TRBJ2-7	TRBV7-9	TGTGCCAGCAGCCCGGATCCGGACAGGGACGAGCAGTACTTC	CASSPDPDRDEQYF
-	-	TRBJ2-7	TRBV2	TGTGCCAGCAAAACAGAAACCTACGAGCAGTACTTC	CASKTETYEQYF
-	TRBD1	TRBJ2-5	TRBV4-1	TGCGCCAGCAGCCAAAGGGACAGGGTAGGAGAGACCCAGTACTTC	CASSQRDRVGETQYF
-	TRBD2	TRBJ2-1	TRBV9	TGTGCCAGCAGCGTAGCGGGACTAGTATCGGAGCAGTTCTTC	CASSVAGLVSEQFF
-	-	TRBJ1-2	TRBV6-5	TGTGCCAGCAGTAACGACAGGTACTATGGCTACACCTTC	CASSNDRYYGYTF
-	TRBD1	TRBJ1-2	TRBV5-6	TGTGCCAGCAGCCTACAGGGGAGAGGAAACATTAACTATGGCTACACCTTC	CASSLQGRGNINYGYTF
few	TRBD2	TRBJ2-5	TRBV27	TGTGCCAGCAGTTCGTCAGCGGGAGGTGGAAAGACCCAGTACTTC	CASSSSAGGGKTQYF
-	-	TRBJ2-2	TRBV9	TGTGCCAGCACCCAGAGGGCAGGGGAGGGGGAGCTGTTTTTT	CASTQRAGEGELFF
once	-	TRBJ2-5	TRBV10-3	TGTGCCATCAGTGAGTCGGCTTCCCTCGAGACCCAGTACTTC	CAISESASLETQYF
-	TRBD2	TRBJ2-7	TRBV9	TGTGCCAGCAGCGAAAACGGGAGGCCCTACGAGCAGTACTTC	CASSENGRPYEQYF
few	-	TRBJ2-7	TRBV7-9	TGTGCCAGCAGCCCCGGGACACCCTACGAGCAGTACTTC	CASSPGTPYEQYF
-	-	TRBJ2-7	TRBV19	TGTGCCAGTAGTATAGACGGCAGGGCCTACGAGCAGTACTTC	CASSIDGRAYEQYF
few	TRBD1	TRBJ2-7	TRBV7-9	TGTGCCAGCAGCTTAGGACAGGGGGCGGGATACGAGCAGTACTTC	CASSLGQGAGYEQYF
-	-	TRBJ1-3	TRBV6-5	TGTGCCAGCAGTTACCGAGACAGACCTGGAAACACCATATATTTT	CASSYRDRPGNTIYF